This T cell receptor (beta chain) is from a study of cytomegalovirus exposure and HLA in healthy donors. Study conclusions and caveats: HLA alleles were associated with 17,000 or so TCR beta sequences in a later analysis at 0.05 false discovery rate. The listing of 150 to 200 TCR beta chains classed them as cytomegalovirus-associated.

A word on this clone: The antigen remains undetermined.

CDR1 is MNHEY, CDR2 SVGAGI, per germline. The CDR3 is 12 residues long. Donors in the study were healthy people who gave bone marrow. This PCR relied on a set of 60 Vbeta primers and 13 Jbeta primers. Assay used: immunoSEQ multiplex PCR; TCRdb lists only in-frame clones, some missing. The sample holds 110,000 to 150,000 clones; 65% to 85% are singletons and the top ten take over 6.5%. This rearrangement joins TRBV6-5 to TRBJ2-5; TRBD1 is a possible D gene (6 bases). The J call may be wrong; the DNA end is better matched by TRBJ2-7. The receptor was isolated from a man aged 30 to 45 in good health and CMV-seronegative. Source material: PBMCs. The CDR3 nucleotides are TGTGCCACATCCGGGACAAACTACGAGCAGTACTTC. As protein: CATSGTNYEQYF.